The rows below give T cell receptor beta chains drawn from one sample of a study of CD8 T cells in ankylosing spondylitis. TCRdb reprocessed the 5' RACE reads with MiXCR, giving one entry per CDR3 protein. Among nearly 350,000 distinct CDR3 sequences listed, roughly 14% were seen once. Material: blood, either unsorted or a sorted T cell fraction (not recorded which). Receptors originate from a male donor with ankylosing spondylitis or in good health (not recorded which). CDR3s include the opening cysteine and the closing phenylalanine or tryptophan. A D gene is named only where the DNA matches it firmly. Not all rows give a size; the values are once, few, many and, for expanded clones, a class.

CDR3 length	D gene	J gene	clone size	V gene	CDR3 DNA	CDR3 protein
16	TRBD2	TRBJ2-3	few	TRBV6-1	TGTGCCAGCAGCCGCGGACTAGCGGGATATACAGATACGCAGTATTTT	CASSRGLAGYTDTQYF
15	-	TRBJ2-7	-	TRBV27	TGTGCCAGCAGTTTATCCCAGGGCCCCACCTACGAGCAGTACTTC	CASSLSQGPTYEQYF
16	TRBD1	TRBJ2-4	-	TRBV2	TGTGCCAGCAGCGGGACAGGGATACTAGCCAAAAACATTCAGTACTTC	CASSGTGILAKNIQYF
15	TRBD2	TRBJ2-7	few	TRBV11-2	TGTGCCAGCAGCTTAGGCGGGAGGTATGAGTACGAGCAGTACTTC	CASSLGGRYEYEQYF
15	-	TRBJ1-3	few	TRBV4-1	TGCGCCAGCAGCCAAGATCCGGGCTCTGGAAACACCATATATTTT	CASSQDPGSGNTIYF
12	-	TRBJ1-1	-	TRBV7-9	TGTGCCAGCAAGGTGATCTCCGCTGAAGCTTTCTTT	CASKVISAEAFF
13	-	TRBJ1-1	-	TRBV20-1	TGCAGTGCTAGAGATCCATGGGGCACTGAAGCTTTCTTT	CSARDPWGTEAFF
14	-	TRBJ2-1	-	TRBV11-2	TGTGCCAGCAGCTTACCCCGCTCCTACAATGAGCAGTTCTTC	CASSLPRSYNEQFF
11	-	TRBJ1-3	few	TRBV12-3/TRBV12-4	TGTGCCAGCAGTTTGAAGCCACGGATATATTTT	CASSLKPRIYF
17	TRBD2	TRBJ2-1	-	TRBV12-3/TRBV12-4	TGTGCCAGCAGTCCCGGGACTAGCACACCGTTGTACAATGAGCAGTTCTTC	CASSPGTSTPLYNEQFF
16	TRBD2	TRBJ2-3	-	TRBV25-1	TGTGCCAGCAGTAGGGGGACTAGCGGGGTTTCAGATACGCAGTATTTT	CASSRGTSGVSDTQYF
16	-	TRBJ1-2	-	TRBV3-1	TGTGCCAGCAGCCAAGACTGGGGAACGCGGGGCTATGGCTACACCTTC	CASSQDWGTRGYGYTF
12	-	TRBJ1-1	few	TRBV29-1	TGCAGCGTCGATCCTATGAACACTGAAGCTTTCTTT	CSVDPMNTEAFF
16	TRBD2	TRBJ2-7	-	TRBV12-3/TRBV12-4	TGTGCCAGCAGCCCCAGCGCTAGCGGGAGCTCCTACGAGCAGTACTTC	CASSPSASGSSYEQYF
17	-	TRBJ2-5	-	TRBV4-1	TGCGCCAGCAGCCAACCCCGGGACACGCACCTCCAAGAGACCCAGTACTTC	CASSQPRDTHLQETQYF
16	TRBD1	TRBJ2-1	few	TRBV11-3	TGTGCCAGCAGCTTAGGGGGGACAGGCTCCCACAATGAGCAGTTCTTC	CASSLGGTGSHNEQFF
13	TRBD1	TRBJ1-2	few	TRBV12-3/TRBV12-4	TGTGCCAGCAGTCGGACAGGGGGTCATGGCTACACCTTC	CASSRTGGHGYTF
14	-	TRBJ2-7	-	TRBV7-8	TGTGCCAGCAGCTTAGCGACGGGGTCCTACGAGCAGTACTTC	CASSLATGSYEQYF
14	-	TRBJ2-5	few	TRBV12-3/TRBV12-4	TGTGCCAGCACCCTTACGGGCGCTTTGGAGACCCAGTACTTC	CASTLTGALETQYF
16	-	TRBJ2-3	-	TRBV2	TGTGCCAGCAGTGAAAGGACATACTATAGCACAGATACGCAGTATTTT	CASSERTYYSTDTQYF
15	TRBD1	TRBJ2-1	-	TRBV5-1	TGCGCCAGCAGCCGCCCGGGACAGGGGATAGGAGAGCAGTTCTTC	CASSRPGQGIGEQFF
13	-	TRBJ2-1	many	TRBV24-1	TGTGCCACCAGTGGGGGACGATACAATGAGCAGTTCTTC	CATSGGRYNEQFF
11	-	TRBJ2-4	few	TRBV3-1	TGTGCCAGCAGCCAAGGTATATATCAGTACTTC	CASSQGIYQYF
14	TRBD2	TRBJ2-2	few	TRBV11-2	TGTGCCAGCAGTGGGACTATGAACACCGGGGAGCTGTTTTTT	CASSGTMNTGELFF
14	-	TRBJ2-6	-	TRBV19	TGTGCCAGTAGTTTACTTACTGGGGACAACGTCCTGACTTTC	CASSLLTGDNVLTF
13	TRBD1	TRBJ1-1	few	TRBV5-1	TGCGCCAGCAGCTTGGGGGACAGGCCTGAAGCTTTCTTT	CASSLGDRPEAFF
13	TRBD1	TRBJ1-1	-	TRBV2	TGTGCCAGACTACAGGGGCGATACACTGAAGCTTTCTTT	CARLQGRYTEAFF
15	-	TRBJ2-1	few	TRBV5-1	TGCGCCAGCAGCTTGGAGTCGGGGATTTACAATGAGCAGTTCTTC	CASSLESGIYNEQFF
20	TRBD1	TRBJ2-6	few	TRBV13	TGTGCCAGCAGCTTTGGAGACAGGGGAGTACGAGGTTCTGGGGCCAACGTCCTGACTTTC	CASSFGDRGVRGSGANVLTF
13	-	TRBJ2-7	few	TRBV20-1	TGCAGTGCCCTTGAAGGAGGTGTTTACGAGCAGTACTTC	CSALEGGVYEQYF
15	-	TRBJ2-7	-	TRBV5-1	TGCGCCAGCAGCCCTGAAGGGAGTTACTCCTACGAGCAGTACTTC	CASSPEGSYSYEQYF
15	TRBD1	TRBJ1-1	-	TRBV20-1	TGCAGTGCTAGAGACGGGACAGGGCACACCACTGAAGCTTTCTTT	CSARDGTGHTTEAFF
16	-	TRBJ2-5	-	TRBV7-2	TGTGCCAGCAGTCTTACGGGCAGGCGGGCCCAAGAGATCCAGTACTTC	CASSLTGRRAQEIQYF
14	TRBD1	TRBJ1-2	-	TRBV7-8	TGTGCCAGCAGCTTGGGACAGGGAGGAAAAGGCTACACCTTC	CASSLGQGGKGYTF
14	-	TRBJ1-2	-	TRBV6-5	TGTGCCAGCAGTTACGCTCAGGGGCACTATGGCTACACCTTC	CASSYAQGHYGYTF
16	-	TRBJ1-6	-	TRBV12-3/TRBV12-4	TGTGCCAGCACCTCCCTGGGGACGGGGTATAATTCACCCCTCCACTTT	CASTSLGTGYNSPLHF
13	-	TRBJ1-2	few	TRBV29-1	TGCAGCGTTGAGGAGGGGATCAACTATGGCTACACCTTC	CSVEEGINYGYTF
15	TRBD1	TRBJ1-4	few	TRBV5-1	TGCGCCAGCAGCTTCAGGGGGCAGGCTAATGAAAGACTGTTTTTT	CASSFRGQANERLFF
18	TRBD2	TRBJ2-3	-	TRBV4-1	TGCGCCAGCAGCCAAGACCGTTTCTGGGGGAGGGAGTCAAATACGCAGTATTTT	CASSQDRFWGRESNTQYF
14	-	TRBJ2-1	-	TRBV5-1	TGCGCCAGCAGCTTGGGAACTAGTAATGGGGAGCAGTTCTTC	CASSLGTSNGEQFF
14	-	TRBJ1-2	few	TRBV27	TGTGCCAGCAGTTCGGCGGGGAACCGCTATGGCTACACCTTC	CASSSAGNRYGYTF